Presented here are 18 T cell receptor beta chains from one specimen sequenced in a study of T cell repertoires in cytomegalovirus infection. TCRdb re-called the reads with MiXCR, one entry per CDR3 protein. The sample has 380,000 or so distinct CDR3 sequences, approximately 35% seen once. Their cognate antigens are unknown. This material consisted of cultured PBMCs, taken from culture after CMV antigen stimulation. The receptors derive from a human donor in good health (CMV status not recorded). Some clones in this sample may be carry-over from other donors' samples.

This chain joins TRBV10-1 and TRBJ2-7, with D maybe TRBD1 (5 bases). Germline V gene sequence: CDR1 WNHNN, CDR2 SYGVQD (reference sequence). The CDR3 totals 13 residues. The germline V and J ends were trimmed by 9 bases and 0 bases, with 12 bases remaining between them. CDR3 region: CARDNRSSYEQYV. Written as DNA, the CDR3 is TGCGCCAGAGATAACAGGAGCTCCTACGAGCAGTACGTC.

This clonotype was seen more than once but under ten times. This rearrangement joins TRBV7-2 to TRBJ2-2; no reliable D call. Per germline, CDR1 SGHTA and CDR2 FQGNSA. The CDR3 loop spans 13 amino acids. V was pared by 1 base and J by 6 bases, with 6 bases between. The CDR3 region is CASSLGYSGELFF. The CDR3 DNA sequence: TGTGCCAGCAGCTTAGGTTACTCCGGGGAGCTGTTTTTT. Using reference TRBV7-2 and TRBJ2-2 for the parts outside the CDR3, the full variable domain is GAGVSQSPSNKVTEKGKDVELRCDPISGHTALYWYRQSLGQGLEFLIYFQGNSAPDKSGLPSDRFSAERTGGSVSTLTIQRTQQEDSAVYLCASSLGYSGELFFGEGSRLTVL.

There are a few counts of this clonotype. The rearrangement uses TRBV12-3 or TRBV12-4 and TRBJ1-2; D is undetermined. V was pared by 4 bases and J by 8 bases, with 8 bases between. The CDR3 covers 11 residues. CDR3 region: CASSWGVGYTF. CDR3 nucleotide sequence: TGTGCCAGCAGTTGGGGAGTCGGCTACACCTTC.

The CDR3 region has the DNA TGTGCCAGCAGCGGGGGCACTGAAGCTTTCTTT. It specifies CASSGGTEAFF. The chain couples TRBV6-1 to TRBJ1-1, with D perhaps TRBD1 (5 bases). The length of the CDR3 is 11 residues. Trimming removed 6 bases from V and 4 bases from J, with 6 bases in between. Germline CDR1 MNHNS, CDR2 SASEGT.

In its sample, this clonotype was seen a few times. The V call is TRBV24-1, the J call TRBJ2-2; 10 positions agree with TRBD2. Per the germline V gene, CDR1 is KGHDR and CDR2 is SFDVKD. This CDR3 comprises 17 residues. The J segment lost 2 bases and the V segment lost 7 bases, leaving 9 bases of the junction unmatched. The CDR3 sequence: CATSLTPSGSNTGELFF. The CDR3 coding sequence is TGTGCCACCAGCCTTACCCCTAGCGGGAGTAACACCGGGGAGCTGTTTTTT.

Ten or more counts support this clonotype. This chain links TRBV27 with TRBJ2-3; D uncertain. The CDR3 extends over 16 amino acids. The germline CDR1 and CDR2 sequences are MNHEY and SMNVEV (reference sequence). Trimming pared 5 bases from V and 0 bases from J, leaving 15 bases between. The CDR3 nucleotides read TGTGCCAGCAGTCCCCCCGGCGCTAGGAGCACAGATACGCAGTATTTT. Protein product: CASSPPGARSTDTQYF.

The genes are TRBV3-1 and TRBJ2-5; TRBD1 agrees at 7 bases. The CDR3 has 16 amino acids. V shed 4 bases, J shed 3 bases, and the junction held 11 bases outside the gene matches. CDR1 is LGHDT, CDR2 YNNKEL, per germline (reference sequence). CDR3 sequence reads: CASSPRPGQREETQYF. The CDR3 DNA is TGTGCCAGCAGCCCGCGTCCGGGACAGAGAGAAGAGACCCAGTACTTC.

This clonotype was seen at least ten times. V and J are TRBV7-6 and TRBJ2-7; the D gene is possibly TRBD1 (6 bases). Germline-derived CDR1 and CDR2 are SGHVS and FNYEAQ. The V and J ends lost 3 bases and 0 bases respectively, with 27 bases between them. CDR3 length equals 20 residues. CDR3 nucleotide sequence: TGTGCCAGCAGCTTCTCCCGTGGGAGCACCCGTGAGGACAGCTCCTACGAGCAGTACGTC. Its translation: CASSFSRGSTREDSSYEQYV.

This clonotype turned up a few times. The rearrangement links TRBV6-2 or TRBV6-3 to TRBJ1-2, with D possibly being TRBD1 (5 bases). Trimming stripped 4 bases from V and 4 bases from J, with 10 bases between. The CDR3 is 13 amino acids. Germline-derived CDR1 and CDR2 are MNHEY and SVGEGT. CDR3 coding DNA: TGTGCCAGCAGTTTCGGGACTGCCTATGGCTACACCTTC. Protein: CASSFGTAYGYTF.

The rearrangement links TRBV7-6 to TRBJ2-4, with D perhaps TRBD2 (5 bases). In germline, CDR1 is SGHVS, CDR2 FNYEAQ. Between the trimmed V and J ends, which lost 5 bases and 4 bases, there was a span of 24 bases. This CDR3 is built from 18 residues. The CDR3 spells CASSPSEGSGEPKNIQYF. DNA of the CDR3: TGTGCCAGCAGCCCAAGCGAGGGAAGCGGAGAACCAAAAAACATTCAGTACTTC.

This sequence joins TRBV29-1 and TRBJ2-5; D is possibly TRBD1 or TRBD2 (5 bases each). The CDR3 has 12 amino acids. The V end was cut by 6 bases, the J end by 5 bases, with 13 bases between. Germline V gene sequence: CDR1 SQVTM, CDR2 ANQGSEA. The CDR3, as DNA: TGCAGCGTCCGTCGGGACGCTGAGACCCAGTACTTC. Its protein product is CSVRRDAETQYF.

This clonotype was detected many times. This chain uses TRBV28 with TRBJ1-1; D is perhaps TRBD1 (6 bases). The CDR3 is 14 residues long. Trimming stripped 8 bases from V and 4 bases from J, with 17 bases between. Germline V gene data show CDR1 as MDHEN and CDR2 as SYDVKM. CDR3 DNA: TGTGCCAGCTTCAGCAGGGGTAGGCGCACTGAAGCTTTCTTT. Translation: CASFSRGRRTEAFF.

A few counts support this clonotype. The chain employs TRBV7-2 and TRBJ1-2; D may be TRBD1 (5 bases). CDR3 length: 14 residues. Germline V CDR1 and CDR2: SGHTA, FQGNSA. Trimming took 6 bases from V and 1 from J, leaving 12 bases between them. In nucleotides, the CDR3 is TGTGCCAGCAGTTTTGACAGTGATAACTATGGCTACACCTTC. Amino acid sequence: CASSFDSDNYGYTF. The variable domain in full, with the rest retrieved from reference TRBV7-2 and TRBJ1-2, is GAGVSQSPSNKVTEKGKDVELRCDPISGHTALYWYRQSLGQGLEFLIYFQGNSAPDKSGLPSDRFSAERTGGSVSTLTIQRTQQEDSAVYLCASSFDSDNYGYTFGSGTRLTVV.

The genes are TRBV19 and TRBJ1-5; D ambiguous. Germline V gene lookup returns CDR1 LNHDA and CDR2 SQIVND (reference sequence). V lost 7 bases, J lost 10 bases, and 8 bases lay in between. The CDR3 is 10 amino acids. CDR3 sequence (DNA): TGTGCCAGTACGTTTGGCCCCCAGCATTTT. This sequence encodes CASTFGPQHF.

This rearrangement joins TRBV19 to TRBJ1-2, with D tentatively TRBD1 (5 bases). Germline values: CDR1 LNHDA, CDR2 SQIVND (reference sequence). Deletions cut 5 bases from V and 0 bases from J, with 10 bases between. There are 14 residues in the CDR3. CDR3 loop: CASSWDASNYGYTF. The CDR3 DNA is TGTGCCAGTAGTTGGGACGCCTCTAACTATGGCTACACCTTC.

The CDR3 loop reads CASSLGGGRTDTQYF. In nucleotides, the CDR3 is TGTGCCAGCAGCTTGGGAGGAGGGAGGACAGATACGCAGTATTTT. The J gene is TRBJ2-3, the V gene TRBV5-4, with TRBD2 as a possible D gene (6 bases). V was trimmed by 0 bases and J by 3 bases, leaving 11 bases between them. The CDR3 covers 15 residues. The germline gives CDR1 SGHNT, CDR2 YYREEE (reference sequence). Together with reference TRBV5-4 and TRBJ2-3, the CDR3 gives the full variable domain: ETGVTQSPTHLIKTRGQQVTLRCSSQSGHNTVSWYQQALGQGPQFIFQYYREEENGRGNFPPRFSGLQFPNYSSELNVNALELDDSALYLCASSLGGGRTDTQYFGPGTRLTVL.

The chain employs TRBV10-1 and TRBJ2-1; TRBD2 is a possible D gene (6 bases). Trimming took 6 bases from V and 6 from J, leaving 21 bases between them. This CDR3 is 16 amino acids long. The germline V gene has CDR1 WNHNN and CDR2 SYGVQD (reference sequence). The CDR3 DNA sequence: TGCGCCAGCAGCGACGACCGGGGACGGGGGAGCAATGAGCAGTTCTTC. It is translated as CASSDDRGRGSNEQFF.

The sample holds a few counts of this clonotype. The rearrangement uses TRBV19 and TRBJ1-4; no clear D gene. The CDR3 length is 15 residues. V lost 4 bases and J lost 0, with 9 bases in between. Per germline, CDR1 LNHDA and CDR2 SQIVND (reference sequence). The CDR3 sequence: CASSTPSATNEKLFF. The CDR3 DNA reads TGTGCCAGTAGTACACCGTCCGCAACTAATGAAAAACTGTTTTTT.